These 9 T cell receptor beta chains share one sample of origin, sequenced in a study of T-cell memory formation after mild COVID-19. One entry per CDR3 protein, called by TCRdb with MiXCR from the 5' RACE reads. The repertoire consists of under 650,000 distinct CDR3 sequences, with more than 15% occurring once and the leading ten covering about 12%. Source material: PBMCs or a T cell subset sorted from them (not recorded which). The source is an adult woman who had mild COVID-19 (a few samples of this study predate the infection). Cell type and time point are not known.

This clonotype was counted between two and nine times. The CDR3 region has the DNA TGTGCCAGCTCACCACCCGGGATATATGAAGCTTTCTTT. The encoded protein is CASSPPGIYEAFF. The chain recombines TRBV18 with TRBJ1-1, with D uncertain. Germline lookup yields CDR1 KGHSH and CDR2 LQKENI. The CDR3 is made up of 13 amino acids. The ends were cut back, 0 bases at V and 7 bases at J, with 9 bases in the middle.

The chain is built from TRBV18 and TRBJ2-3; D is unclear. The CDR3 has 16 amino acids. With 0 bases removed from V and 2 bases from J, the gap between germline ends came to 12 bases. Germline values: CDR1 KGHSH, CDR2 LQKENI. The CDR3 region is CASSPPERAYTDTQYF. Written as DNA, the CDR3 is TGTGCCAGCTCACCACCTGAACGGGCTTACACAGATACGCAGTATTTT.

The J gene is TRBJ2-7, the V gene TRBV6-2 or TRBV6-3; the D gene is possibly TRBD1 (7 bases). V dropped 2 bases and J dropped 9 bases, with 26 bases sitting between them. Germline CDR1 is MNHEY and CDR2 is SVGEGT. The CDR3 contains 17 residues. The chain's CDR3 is CASSYDVGGTVLLGQYF. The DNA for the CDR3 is TGTGCCAGCAGTTACGATGTCGGCGGGACAGTACTCCTAGGGCAGTACTTC.

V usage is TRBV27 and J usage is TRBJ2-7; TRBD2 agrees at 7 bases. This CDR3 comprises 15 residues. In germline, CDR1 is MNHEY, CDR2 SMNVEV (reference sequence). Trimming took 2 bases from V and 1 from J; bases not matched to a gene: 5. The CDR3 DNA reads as TGTGCCAGCAGTTTAACCTGGGGGGGGTCCTACGAGCAGTACTTC. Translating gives CASSLTWGGSYEQYF.

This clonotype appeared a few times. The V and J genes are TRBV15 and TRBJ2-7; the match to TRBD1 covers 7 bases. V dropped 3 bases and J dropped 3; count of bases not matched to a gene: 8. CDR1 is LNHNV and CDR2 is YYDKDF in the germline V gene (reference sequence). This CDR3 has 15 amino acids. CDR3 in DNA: TGTGCCACCAGCAGCAACAGGGGCGATAGCTACGAGCAGTACTTC. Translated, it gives CATSSNRGDSYEQYF.

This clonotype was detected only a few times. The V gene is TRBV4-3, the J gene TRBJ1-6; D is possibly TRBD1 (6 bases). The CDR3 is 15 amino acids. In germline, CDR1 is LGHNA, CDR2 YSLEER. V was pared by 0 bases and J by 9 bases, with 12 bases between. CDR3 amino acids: CASSQEWGATSPLHF. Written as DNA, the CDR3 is TGCGCCAGCAGCCAAGAATGGGGGGCCACTTCACCCCTCCACTTT.

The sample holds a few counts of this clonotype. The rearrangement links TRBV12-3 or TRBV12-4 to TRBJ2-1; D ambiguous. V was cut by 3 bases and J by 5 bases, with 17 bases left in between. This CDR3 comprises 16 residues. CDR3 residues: CASSFRTLRVHNEQFF. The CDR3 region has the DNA TGTGCCAGCAGTTTTCGAACCCTAAGGGTTCACAATGAGCAGTTCTTC.

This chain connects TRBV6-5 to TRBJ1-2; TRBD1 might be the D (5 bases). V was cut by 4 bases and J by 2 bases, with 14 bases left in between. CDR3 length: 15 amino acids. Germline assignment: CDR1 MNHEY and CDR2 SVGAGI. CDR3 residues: CASSFLRVPNYGYTF. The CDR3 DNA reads TGTGCCAGCAGTTTCCTCAGGGTACCGAACTATGGCTACACCTTC.

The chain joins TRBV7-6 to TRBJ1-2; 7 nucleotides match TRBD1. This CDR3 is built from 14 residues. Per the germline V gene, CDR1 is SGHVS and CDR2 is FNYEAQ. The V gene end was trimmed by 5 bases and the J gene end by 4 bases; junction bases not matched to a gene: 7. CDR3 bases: TGTGCCAGCAGCGCCCCAGGGGGTGCCTATGGCTACACCTTC. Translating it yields CASSAPGGAYGYTF.